This T cell receptor (beta chain) was observed in a study of T cell repertoires in cytomegalovirus infection. For the study at large: Public TCR beta signature analysis indicated the presence of both CMV infection and matching HLA type. Study-wide results and limits: Carriers of CMV plus the relevant HLA were identified by cumulative public TCR beta family frequency. The ex vivo response showed dominance by HLA-C-restricted CMV-specific TCR beta clonotypes.

TCRdb reanalysed the reads using MiXCR and keeps one entry per CDR3 protein. The table lists about 7,500 distinct CDR3 sequences, around three fifths of them singletons. To note about this clonotype: The antigen is undetermined. The junction shows a germline mismatch at one end, possibly a read error.

This CDR3 comprises 16 residues. Germline CDR1 is DFQATT and CDR2 is SNEGSKA (reference sequence). Sequenced material: PBMCs, sequenced either directly or after in vitro stimulation (not recorded which). The receptor was derived from a human donor in good health (CMV status not recorded). Some clones in this sample may be carry-over from other donors' samples. The chain is built from TRBV20-1 and TRBJ2-3, with 7 bases aligning to TRBD2. As DNA, the CDR3 is TGCAGTGCTATAGATTTCAGGCTAGCGGCCACAGATACGCATTATTTT. It translates to CSAIDFRLAATDTHYF.